What follows are 10 T cell receptor beta chains derived from one specimen sequenced in a study of cytomegalovirus exposure and HLA in healthy donors (dated by TCRdb to 2016 to 2017). The protocol used for the library was the immunoSEQ multiplex PCR assay. For the multiplex PCR, a mixture combining 60 forward primers for TCR Vbeta segments and 13 reverse primers for TCR Jbeta segments was used. TCRdb retrieved this table from immuneACCESS and kept in-frame rearrangements only. Not all clones are present; in checked studies, unresolved V genes account for under half, and no reason is known for the remainder. The sample table lists about 130,000 clones, 60% to 85% of them with a count of one. Of the sample, around 1.9% falls within the top ten clones. The sequenced sample was PBMCs. Every receptor here comes from a woman aged 40 to 55 in good health and CMV-seronegative.

This clone was detected only once. The V gene is TRBV19, the J gene TRBJ2-7, with TRBD2 matching over 10 bases. Unmatched junction bases numbered 4, after V lost 5 bases and J lost 3 bases. Germline values: CDR1 LNHDA, CDR2 SQIVND (reference sequence). The CDR3 sequence is 14 residues long. The chain's CDR3 is CASSGASGSYEQYF. The CDR3 DNA follows: TGTGCCAGTAGTGGGGCTAGCGGGAGCTACGAGCAGTACTTC.

J is TRBJ2-7 and V is TRBV6-1; D unclear. In germline, CDR1 is MNHNS, CDR2 SASEGT. Trimming took 1 base from V and 3 from J, leaving 7 bases between them. This CDR3 spans 13 amino acids. The CDR3 DNA sequence: TGTGCCAGCAGTGAAGGGCTGCTCTACGAGCAGTACTTC. Translating it yields CASSEGLLYEQYF.

This clone has only a few counts. The V gene is TRBV2, the J gene TRBJ1-1; D not resolved. Trimming took 8 bases from V and 3 from J, leaving 10 bases between them. CDR3 length: 12 amino acids. Germline CDR1 and CDR2: SNHLY and FYNNEI. The CDR3 coding sequence is TGTGCCAGCGGAGGGTGGGACACTGAAGCTTTCTTT. Translating it yields CASGGWDTEAFF.

This clone has more than one count but fewer than ten. The chain employs TRBV5-1 and TRBJ2-7; 10 positions match TRBD2. V gave up 4 bases and J gave up 3 bases; unmatched junction bases: 4. This CDR3 is 14 amino acids long. Per the germline V gene, CDR1 is SGHRS and CDR2 is YFSETQ. The CDR3 sequence: CASSASGSGYEQYF. In DNA, the CDR3 is TGCGCCAGCAGCGCTAGCGGGAGTGGCTACGAGCAGTACTTC.

V is TRBV6-1 and J is TRBJ2-2; D unclear. Trimming stripped 6 bases from V and 8 bases from J, with 10 bases between. CDR3 size: 12 residues. Germline CDR1 reads MNHNS; CDR2 reads SASEGT. This CDR3 reads CASRLLIGELFF. The CDR3, as DNA: TGTGCCAGCAGACTACTGATAGGGGAGCTGTTTTTT.

The chain has TRBV19 and TRBJ1-5, with a possible D match to TRBD1 (5 bases). The V gene lost 2 bases and the J gene lost 3 bases, with 11 bases spanning the gap. The germline V gene has CDR1 LNHDA and CDR2 SQIVND (reference sequence). The CDR3 consists of 15 residues. As DNA, the CDR3 is TGTGCCAGTAGTATAACAGGAGTCAACAATCAGCCCCAGCATTTT. Encoded protein: CASSITGVNNQPQHF. The full variable domain, its missing parts supplied by reference TRBV19 and TRBJ1-5, is DGGITQSPKYLFRKEGQNVTLSCEQNLNHDAMYWYRQDPGQGLRLIYYSQIVNDFQKGDIAEGYSVSREKKESFPLTVTSAQKNPTAFYLCASSITGVNNQPQHFGDGTRLSIL.

This chain connects TRBV7-8 to TRBJ1-5; a possible D gene is TRBD1 (5 bases). The CDR3 is made up of 14 amino acids. Trimming shortened V by 1 base and J by 2 bases, and 6 bases separated the two germline ends. Germline V gives CDR1 SGHVS, CDR2 FQNEAQ. CDR3 bases: TGTGCCAGCAGCTTAGAAGGGGGCAATCAGCCCCAGCATTTT. Translating it yields CASSLEGGNQPQHF.

This clone was counted a few times. Mismatch with germline at one junction end may stem from a read error. The chain is built from TRBV5-1 and TRBJ1-2; 12 nucleotides match TRBD1. CDR1 is SGHRS, CDR2 YFSETQ, per germline. This CDR3 region has 15 residues. The chain's CDR3 is CASSFGTGGIYGYTF. The CDR3 DNA sequence: TGTGCCAGCAGCTTTGGGACAGGGGGCATCTATGGCTACACCTTC. The entire variable domain, with the rest obtained from reference TRBV5-1 and TRBJ1-2, is as follows: KAGVTQTPRYLIKTRGQQVTLSCSPISGHRSVSWYQQTPGQGLQFLFEYFSETQRNKGNFPGRFSGRQFSNSRSEMNVSTLELGDSALYLCASSFGTGGIYGYTFGSGTRLTVV.

The gene calls are TRBV28 and TRBJ1-2; 7 bases are shared with TRBD1. The V segment lost 4 bases and the J segment 8 bases; nucleotides outside the gene matches: 7. The CDR3 loop spans 13 amino acids. Germline loops: CDR1 MDHEN, CDR2 SYDVKM. CDR3: CASSSTNRGGYTF. The CDR3 DNA sequence: TGTGCCAGCAGTTCCACCAACAGGGGAGGCTACACCTTC.

This clone has a handful of counts. The chain has TRBV5-6 and TRBJ1-1; D may be TRBD1 (5 bases). Between the trimmed V and J ends, which lost 0 bases and 2 bases, there was a span of 20 bases. CDR3 length: 18 amino acids. Germline V lookup: CDR1 SGHDT, CDR2 YYEEEE. The DNA for the CDR3 is TGTGCCAGCAGCTTGGCCCAGGGTACCCTAATGGTAAACACTGAAGCTTTCTTT. Amino acids: CASSLAQGTLMVNTEAFF.